This is a list of T cell receptor beta chains from one sample in a study of regulatory T cells. The repertoire was sequenced with immunoSEQ multiplex PCR; TCRdb's copy has only in-frame clones and lacks some. The sample comprises 25,000 to 40,000 clones, over 90% of which are singletons, and more than 0.75% rests with the top ten. Sequencing was done on a sample of conventional CD4+ T cells sorted from blood. Source of these receptors: a child aged 2 to 9 with CD3G deficiency. The CDR3 runs from the conserved cysteine through the conserved F or W.

v_call cdr3_aa
TRBV6-6 CASSYSYRGGEQYF
TRBV7-8 CASSPLKSGGGGDTQYF
TRBV10-3 CAISSLGTEQYF
TRBV28 CASSSYPESEQYF
TRBV28 CASSTGGRVYEQYF
TRBV5-6 CASSLYKSSYEQYF
TRBV28 CASSLRGRYQPQHF
TRBV5-4 CASSLELGVWSNQPQHF
TRBV5-1 CASKNGAGGEAQYF
TRBV6-1 CASNFRQGAPEAFF
TRBV28 CASSPGTGGNYGYTF
TRBV30 CAWSANRNEKLFF
TRBV28 CASTRGNEKLFF
TRBV11-2 CASSKLGNQETQYF
TRBV6-1 CASSEDLRNYGYTF
TRBV20-1 CSAPQGRAFF
TRBV28 CASRRAGFSYEQYF
TRBV11-2 CASSLNLGGRGYEQYF
TRBV19 CASSNHPGTEAFF
TRBV28 CASQQAGRSSYEQYF
TRBV18 CASSPGTLDTQYF
TRBV28 CASSWTHYEQYF
TRBV28 CASSLFPNIGYGYTF
TRBV28 CASSFSGADTQYF
TRBV28 CASSNDRGYGYTF
TRBV28 CASSTPTGPGEKLFF
TRBV6-4 CASIGTPHKTQYF
TRBV28 CASSQEGPSCEQYF
TRBV27 CASRPRGLAGSYNEQFF
TRBV28 CASSLNIYGYTF
TRBV10-3 CAIRGTMTSEQYF
TRBV30 CAWSDQQVLNEKLFF